The sequence of this T cell receptor beta chain was determined in a study of T cell clonality in common variable immunodeficiency. Study-level findings and limits: Fewer deletions and N-nucleotide insertions were reportedly seen in common variable immunodeficiency TCR beta sequences.

CVID and control samples used equivalent genomic DNA input. TCRdb's table, derived via immunoSEQ multiplex PCR, lists solely in-frame clones and lacks some. Listed for the sample are fewer than 25,000 clones, none seen a single time. This clone has only a few counts. Its antigen remains unidentified. The read finishes 3 residues shy of the CDR3 end, and the germline J gene is used to complete it. All CVID subjects were on immunoglobulin replacement for at least one year. Trimming removed 3 bases at V and 5 bases at J, with 14 bases between. CDR3 size: 15 residues. The germline CDR1 and CDR2 sequences are SGHTA and FQGNSA.

Sequencing was performed on peripheral blood mononuclear cells. The chain carries TRBV7-2 and TRBJ2-1, with D perhaps TRBD2 (6 bases). The sequence was collected from a human donor with common variable immunodeficiency. The sequenced part of the CDR3 DNA is TGTGCCAGCAGCTTCTCGGGACTTTCAAACAATGAG. Translation gives CASSFSGLSNNE. In full, the CDR3 is CASSFSGLSNNEQFF.